The entry below describes one TCR beta chain. The antigen remains unidentified. V shed 1 base, J shed 7 bases, and the junction held 10 bases outside the gene matches. The germline V gene has CDR1 DFQATT and CDR2 SNEGSKA (reference sequence). CDR3 length: 16 amino acids. Prepared libraries of TCR beta cDNA carried unique molecular identifiers. Via MiXCR, TCRdb re-called the PCR reads, giving one row per CDR3 protein. In the table there are roughly 800,000 distinct CDR3 sequences, approximately 44% of which are singletons. This record comes from a study of post-analysis software for immune sequencing data. General study findings and limits: There were about 5 TRBV segments more frequent in patients than controls, and TRBV5-6, TRBV5-1 and TRBV20-1 were among them.

The sequenced material came from blood. This clonotype originated in a girl aged 10-17 years with multiple sclerosis. The chain has TRBV20-1 and TRBJ2-1, with TRBD2 matching over 10 bases. This chain's CDR3 is CSARGGAGGRANEQFF. The CDR3 DNA follows: TGCAGTGCTAGAGGAGGAGCGGGAGGGCGGGCTAATGAGCAGTTCTTC.